This T cell receptor beta chain was captured in a study of T cell responses to AZD1222 COVID-19 vaccine. Study overall: Investigators merged groups given second doses at roughly 4 or roughly 12 weeks.

Study-wide results and limits: Reports indicate that nearly half of spike-specific TCRs are directed at unmutated variant regions.

In germline, CDR1 is LNHNV, CDR2 YYDKDF (reference sequence). This CDR3 contains 14 residues. Trimming cost V 9 bases and J 0 bases; bases outside gene matches: 6. Turning to this clone: Its antigen is currently unknown.

Clones were sequenced by immunoSEQ multiplex PCR, and TCRdb holds only the in-frame ones, with some missing. The data show more than 85,000 clones, with about 88% seen just once and less than 6% held by the top ten. The sequences come from peripheral blood, collected on day 0 of AZD1222 vaccination. This sequence was found in an adult in good health. The chain links TRBV15 to TRBJ1-1, with 8 bases matching TRBD1. This chain's CDR3 is CATSKDRVNTEAFF. DNA of the CDR3: TGTGCCACTTCGAAGGACAGGGTGAACACTGAAGCTTTCTTT.